This TCR beta chain appears in the sequencing data of a study of T cell responses to AZD1222 COVID-19 vaccine. Worth noting for this clone: The antigen is unknown.

The CDR3 is 14 residues long. The germline CDR1 and CDR2 sequences are MDHEN and SYDVKM. V trimming: 7 bases; J trimming: 3 bases; junction bases outside the gene matches: 7. Overall study findings and caveats: Repertoire samples came only from after the peak T cell response. Variant regions that are unmutated are reportedly the target of nearly half of spike-specific TCRs. In a largely white British group with more females than males, clonal diversity was possibly underestimated. Increased Spike-specific TCR breadth and depth were observed after two AZD1222 doses.

The method was immunoSEQ multiplex PCR; TCRdb's version includes in-frame clones alone and lacks a portion of them. This sample has about 100,000 clones, with 88% found just once. Sequencing was performed on peripheral blood, taken on day 0 of AZD1222 vaccination. The receptor's source is an adult in good health. The J gene is TRBJ2-7, the V gene TRBV28; TRBD1 aligns across 9 bases. CDR3 loop: CASTLGQGFYEQYF. DNA of the CDR3: TGTGCCAGCACCCTGGGACAGGGTTTCTACGAGCAGTACTTC.